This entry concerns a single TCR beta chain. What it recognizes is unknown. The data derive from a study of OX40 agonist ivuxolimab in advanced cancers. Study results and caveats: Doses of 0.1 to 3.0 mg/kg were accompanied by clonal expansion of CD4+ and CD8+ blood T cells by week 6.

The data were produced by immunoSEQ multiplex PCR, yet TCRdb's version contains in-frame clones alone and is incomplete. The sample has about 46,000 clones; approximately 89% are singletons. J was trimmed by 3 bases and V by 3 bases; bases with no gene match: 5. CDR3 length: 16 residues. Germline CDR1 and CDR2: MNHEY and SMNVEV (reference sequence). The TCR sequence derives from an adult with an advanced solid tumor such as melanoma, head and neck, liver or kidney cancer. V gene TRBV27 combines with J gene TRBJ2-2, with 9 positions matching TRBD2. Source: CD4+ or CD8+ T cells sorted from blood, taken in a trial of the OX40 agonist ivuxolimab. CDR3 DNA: TGTGCCAGCAGTTTCTCGGGACTAGCTTACACCGGGGAGCTGTTTTTT. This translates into CASSFSGLAYTGELFF.